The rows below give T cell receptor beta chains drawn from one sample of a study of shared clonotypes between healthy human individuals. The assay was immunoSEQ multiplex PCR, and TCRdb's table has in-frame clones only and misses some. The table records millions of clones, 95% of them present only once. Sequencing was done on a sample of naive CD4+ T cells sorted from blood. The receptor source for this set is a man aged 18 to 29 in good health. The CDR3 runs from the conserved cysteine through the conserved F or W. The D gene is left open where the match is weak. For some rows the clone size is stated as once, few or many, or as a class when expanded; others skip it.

CDR3aa: CASSLPTGLDIQYF; CDR3nt: TGTGCCAGCAGCCTCCCGACAGGGTTGGACATTCAGTACTTC; abundance: .; j_gene: TRBJ2-4; d_gene: TRBD1; v_gene: TRBV11-2
CDR3aa: CASRAGLLTDTQYF; CDR3nt: TGTGCCAGCAGAGCGGGACTCCTCACAGATACGCAGTATTTT; abundance: once; j_gene: TRBJ2-3; d_gene: TRBD2; v_gene: TRBV27
CDR3aa: CASRAGTSGRYEQYF; CDR3nt: TGTGCCAGCAGGGCGGGGACTAGCGGGAGATACGAGCAGTACTTC; abundance: .; j_gene: TRBJ2-7; d_gene: TRBD2; v_gene: TRBV2
CDR3aa: CASSYSGTPGEKLFF; CDR3nt: TGTGCCAGCAGTTACTCGGGGACCCCTGGTGAAAAACTGTTTTTT; abundance: .; j_gene: TRBJ1-4; d_gene: .; v_gene: TRBV6-5
CDR3aa: CASSQKSPRSTGELFF; CDR3nt: TGCGCCAGCAGCCAAAAATCCCCCCGGAGTACCGGGGAGCTGTTTTTT; abundance: .; j_gene: TRBJ2-2; d_gene: .; v_gene: TRBV4-3
CDR3aa: CASSLEGTGNNEQFF; CDR3nt: TGCGCCAGCAGCTTGGAGGGGACAGGGAACAATGAGCAGTTCTTC; abundance: .; j_gene: TRBJ2-1; d_gene: TRBD1; v_gene: TRBV5-1
CDR3aa: CASSLAPYGNTIYF; CDR3nt: TGTGCCAGCAGCTTAGCGCCGTACGGAAACACCATATATTTT; abundance: few; j_gene: TRBJ1-3; d_gene: .; v_gene: TRBV7-9
CDR3aa: CASSYFAQGGDKLFF; CDR3nt: TGTGCCAGCAGTTACTTTGCACAGGGTGGTGATAAACTGTTTTTT; abundance: .; j_gene: TRBJ1-4; d_gene: .; v_gene: TRBV6-5
CDR3aa: CASSQQGAGYEQYF; CDR3nt: TGTGCCAGCAGCCAACAGGGGGCTGGCTACGAGCAGTACTTC; abundance: .; j_gene: TRBJ2-7; d_gene: TRBD1; v_gene: TRBV4-2
CDR3aa: CASSLADRGRYEQYF; CDR3nt: TGTGCCAGCAGCTTAGCCGACAGGGGGCGATACGAGCAGTACTTC; abundance: .; j_gene: TRBJ2-7; d_gene: TRBD1; v_gene: TRBV7-8
CDR3aa: CASRDTNEKLFF; CDR3nt: TGCGCCAGCAGGGATACAAATGAAAAACTGTTTTTT; abundance: .; j_gene: TRBJ1-4; d_gene: .; v_gene: TRBV5-1
CDR3aa: CASSKPGLNTGELFF; CDR3nt: TGTGCCAGCAGTAAGCCGGGACTGAACACCGGGGAGCTGTTTTTT; abundance: .; j_gene: TRBJ2-2; d_gene: .; v_gene: TRBV6-6
CDR3aa: CASSSDSTDTQYF; CDR3nt: TGTGCCAGCTCATCGGACAGCACAGATACGCAGTATTTT; abundance: .; j_gene: TRBJ2-3; d_gene: .; v_gene: TRBV18
CDR3aa: CASSLFSGSSSDTQYF; CDR3nt: TGTGCCAGCTCACTATTTAGCGGGAGCTCCTCGGATACGCAGTATTTT; abundance: .; j_gene: TRBJ2-3; d_gene: TRBD2; v_gene: TRBV18
CDR3aa: CASSFRGVGSPLHF; CDR3nt: TGTGCCAGCAGCTTTCGAGGGGTAGGGTCACCCCTCCACTTT; abundance: .; j_gene: TRBJ1-6; d_gene: .; v_gene: TRBV7-8
CDR3aa: CASSLIRQGLETQYF; CDR3nt: TGTGCCAGCAGCTTAATTCGACAGGGACTAGAGACCCAGTACTTC; abundance: .; j_gene: TRBJ2-5; d_gene: .; v_gene: TRBV11-2
CDR3aa: CASRFSVTGGSEQYF; CDR3nt: TGTGCCAGCAGGTTCTCGGTCACAGGGGGGTCCGAGCAGTACTTC; abundance: .; j_gene: TRBJ2-7; d_gene: TRBD1; v_gene: TRBV2
CDR3aa: CASSVGRGRGQPQHF; CDR3nt: TGTGCCAGCAGCGTAGGTCGAGGACGCGGTCAGCCCCAGCATTTT; abundance: .; j_gene: TRBJ1-5; d_gene: .; v_gene: TRBV9
CDR3aa: CASSPTGTSGRDTQYF; CDR3nt: TGTGCCAGCAGCCCCACCGGGACTAGCGGGAGGGATACGCAGTATTTT; abundance: .; j_gene: TRBJ2-3; d_gene: TRBD2; v_gene: TRBV9
CDR3aa: CASSTLWTSGSMDTQYF; CDR3nt: TGTGCCAGCTCAACCTTATGGACTAGCGGGAGTATGGATACGCAGTATTTT; abundance: .; j_gene: TRBJ2-3; d_gene: TRBD2; v_gene: TRBV18
CDR3aa: CSARTGMGGETQYF; CDR3nt: TGCAGCGCAAGGACAGGGATGGGTGGGGAGACCCAGTACTTC; abundance: .; j_gene: TRBJ2-5; d_gene: TRBD1; v_gene: TRBV29-1
CDR3aa: CASSLDLTGPQYF; CDR3nt: TGTGCCAGCAGCTTAGATTTAACAGGCCCACAGTATTTT; abundance: .; j_gene: TRBJ2-3; d_gene: .; v_gene: TRBV11-3
CDR3aa: CASSQDYTSSGNTIYF; CDR3nt: TGTGCCAGCAGCCAAGATTACACAAGCTCTGGAAACACCATATATTTT; abundance: .; j_gene: TRBJ1-3; d_gene: .; v_gene: TRBV4-2
CDR3aa: CASSRIRGEGNTEAFF; CDR3nt: TGTGCCAGCAGTAGGATCCGAGGGGAGGGGAACACTGAAGCTTTCTTT; abundance: .; j_gene: TRBJ1-1; d_gene: .; v_gene: TRBV27
CDR3aa: CASSQGGGYGYTF; CDR3nt: TGTGCCAGCAGCCAAGGAGGGGGGTATGGCTACACCTTC; abundance: .; j_gene: TRBJ1-2; d_gene: .; v_gene: TRBV14
CDR3aa: CASSLEKAGQGDTQYF; CDR3nt: TGCGCCAGCAGCTTGGAAAAAGCGGGGCAGGGAGATACGCAGTATTTT; abundance: .; j_gene: TRBJ2-3; d_gene: TRBD2; v_gene: TRBV5-1
CDR3aa: CASSNRGDRANTEAFF; CDR3nt: TGTGCCAGTAGTAATAGGGGGGACAGGGCGAACACTGAAGCTTTCTTT; abundance: .; j_gene: TRBJ1-1; d_gene: TRBD1; v_gene: TRBV19
CDR3aa: CATLRDRAPSGIGNEQFF; CDR3nt: TGTGCCACTCTTAGGGACAGGGCACCTAGCGGGATAGGGAATGAGCAGTTCTTC; abundance: .; j_gene: TRBJ2-1; d_gene: .; v_gene: TRBV10-3
CDR3aa: CASPGFGVYQETQYF; CDR3nt: TGTGCCAGCCCAGGGTTTGGGGTGTACCAAGAGACCCAGTACTTC; abundance: .; j_gene: TRBJ2-5; d_gene: .; v_gene: TRBV25-1